The present T cell receptor beta chain was sequenced within a study of T cells after yellow fever vaccination. V shed 5 bases and J 7 bases; nucleotides not matched to a gene: 9. CDR1 and CDR2 from the germline V gene are MGHDK and SYGVNS. CDR3 length: 14 amino acids. This clonotype was recorded many times. Its antigen remains unidentified. Study-wide results and limits: Researchers cautioned that FACS-sorted repertoires could harbor abundant clonotypes contaminating from the bulk population.

Each CDR3 protein gets one entry after TCRdb re-called the 5' RACE reads with MiXCR. Among around 73,000 distinct CDR3 sequences listed, approximately 8% were seen once. The sequence was collected from a man in his thirties or forties who received the YFV17D yellow fever vaccine. This specimen consisted of CD8+ T cells sorted from PBMCs, obtained on the day of the yellow fever booster vaccination. The chain is built from TRBV25-1 and TRBJ2-7; 9 nucleotides agree with TRBD1. As DNA, the CDR3 is TGTGCCAGCAGTCCGGGACAGGGATTTCTGGAGCAGTACTTC. It translates to CASSPGQGFLEQYF.